The present entry profiles one T cell receptor (beta chain) with its context. Its antigen remains unknown. TCRdb passed the reads through MiXCR, listing each CDR3 protein once. The sample has under 350,000 distinct CDR3 sequences; about 20% are singletons. Germline V gene lookup returns CDR1 MNHNS and CDR2 SASEGT. The CDR3 sequence is 16 residues long. The germline V and J ends were trimmed by 3 bases and 0 bases, with 13 bases remaining between them. The data were obtained in a study of T cell repertoires in cytomegalovirus infection. Study-wide results and limits: Summed frequency of shared TCR beta families picked out CMV carriers who also had the relevant HLA.

The gene calls are TRBV6-1 and TRBJ2-3; D might be TRBD1 or TRBD2, each matching 5 bases. The sequences come from cultured PBMCs, collected from culture after CMV antigen stimulation. The TCR comes from a human donor in good health (CMV status not recorded). Some clones in this sample may be carry-over from other donors' samples. CDR3 nucleotides: TGTGCCAGCAGTGAGGGGCTAGCAGCTAGCACAGATACGCAGTATTTT. It encodes CASSEGLAASTDTQYF.